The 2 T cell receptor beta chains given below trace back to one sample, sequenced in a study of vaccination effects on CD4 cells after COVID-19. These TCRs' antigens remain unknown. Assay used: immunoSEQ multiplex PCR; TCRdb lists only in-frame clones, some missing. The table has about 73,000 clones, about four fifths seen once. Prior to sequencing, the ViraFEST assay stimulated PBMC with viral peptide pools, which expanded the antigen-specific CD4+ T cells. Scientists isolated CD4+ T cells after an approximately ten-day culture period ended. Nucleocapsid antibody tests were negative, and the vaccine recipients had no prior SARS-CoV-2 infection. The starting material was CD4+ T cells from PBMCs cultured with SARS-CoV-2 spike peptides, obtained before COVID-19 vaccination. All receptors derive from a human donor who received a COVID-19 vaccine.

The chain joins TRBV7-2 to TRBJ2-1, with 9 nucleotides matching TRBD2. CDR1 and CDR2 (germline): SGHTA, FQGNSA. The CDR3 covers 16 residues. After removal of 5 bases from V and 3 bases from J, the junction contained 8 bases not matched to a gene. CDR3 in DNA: TGTGCCAGCAGCCCGGCGAGCGGGGGGTTCTACAATGAGCAGTTCTTC. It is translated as CASSPASGGFYNEQFF.

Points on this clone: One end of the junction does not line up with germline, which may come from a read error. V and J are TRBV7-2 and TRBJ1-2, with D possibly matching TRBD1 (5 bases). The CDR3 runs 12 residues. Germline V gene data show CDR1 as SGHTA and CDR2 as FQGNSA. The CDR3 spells CASSLAPGDYAF. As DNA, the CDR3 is TGTGCCAGCAGCTTAGCGCCGGGGGACTACGCCTTC.